What follows are 22 T cell receptor beta chains derived from one specimen sequenced in a study of shared clonotypes between healthy human individuals. In the naive CD8 group, cells lacked CD45RO and were positively selected for CCR7, so terminally differentiated effector memory CD45RA+ cells were left out. Produced via immunoSEQ multiplex PCR; TCRdb's table is partial and in-frame only. Among fewer than 850,000 clones listed, just over 95% were seen once. The sequencing input was naive CD8+ T cells sorted from blood. The source is a man under 40 in good health.

This clone was found once. The rearrangement links TRBV10-3 to TRBJ2-7, with 8 bases identical to TRBD2. This CDR3 region has 15 residues. V gave up 0 bases and J gave up 3 bases; unmatched junction bases: 4. Germline V CDR1 and CDR2: ENHRY, SYGVKD. Here the CDR3 reads CAISESSGVLYEQYF. CDR3 sequence (DNA): TGTGCCATCAGTGAGTCTAGCGGGGTCCTCTACGAGCAGTACTTC.

The chain uses TRBV25-1 and TRBJ2-7, with TRBD2 matching 7 bases. The CDR3 loop spans 12 amino acids. Trimming cost V 8 bases and J 3 bases; bases outside gene matches: 4. CDR1 is MGHDK, CDR2 SYGVNS, per germline. As DNA, the CDR3 is TGTGCCAGCGCTAGCGGCCTCTACGAGCAGTACTTC. Translating it yields CASASGLYEQYF.

The CDR3 nucleotides read TGTGCCAGCAGCGCAGGGGGTACCGGGACTCCGAAAGAGGAGCAGTTCTTC. This codes for CASSAGGTGTPKEEQFF. The rearrangement joins TRBV9 to TRBJ2-1; maybe TRBD1 (7 bases). V lost 3 bases and J 10 bases, leaving 26 bases between the germline ends. CDR1 SGDLS and CDR2 YYNGEE come from the germline V gene. The CDR3 runs to 17 residues.

A single count supports this clone. The J gene is TRBJ2-7, the V gene TRBV28; 8 bases fit TRBD2. CDR3 length: 13 residues. V trimming: 3 bases; J trimming: 6 bases; junction bases outside the gene matches: 4. Germline V gives CDR1 MDHEN, CDR2 SYDVKM. DNA for the CDR3: TGTGCCAGCAGTTTCAGCGGGAGCTCCGAGCAGTACTTC. Translating it yields CASSFSGSSEQYF.

This rearrangement joins TRBV27 to TRBJ2-7, with 9 nucleotides matching TRBD2. The CDR3 has 14 amino acids. Germline V CDR1 and CDR2: MNHEY, SMNVEV (reference sequence). Trimming removed 4 bases from V and 1 base from J; junction bases left unmatched: 2. The CDR3 sequence is CASSYLAGSYEQYF. DNA for the CDR3: TGTGCCAGCAGTTACCTAGCGGGATCCTACGAGCAGTACTTC.

The V gene is TRBV10-2, the J gene TRBJ1-3; possibly TRBD1 for D (6 bases). Germline CDR1 and CDR2: WSHSY and SAAADI. The CDR3 has 13 residues. Between the trimmed V and J ends, which lost 9 bases and 2 bases, there was a span of 11 bases. The CDR3 here is CASWTDPGNTIYF. Here the CDR3 DNA reads TGCGCCAGTTGGACAGACCCTGGAAACACCATATATTTT.

The V gene is TRBV27, the J gene TRBJ1-5; no firm D call. V was pared by 5 bases and J by 0 bases, with 20 bases between. Germline CDR1 is MNHEY and CDR2 is SMNVEV (reference sequence). This CDR3 is 18 amino acids long. CDR3 DNA: TGTGCCAGCAGTCAATATCCCCGGTCCGGTTATAGCAATCAGCCCCAGCATTTT. Residues: CASSQYPRSGYSNQPQHF.

The V and J genes are TRBV9 and TRBJ1-1, with a tentative D call TRBD1 (5 bases). V lost 6 bases, J lost 4 bases, and 19 bases lay in between. CDR1 is SGDLS, CDR2 YYNGEE, per germline. The CDR3 length is 15 residues. CDR3 DNA: TGTGCCAGCACCCTTGGGGGGGAGGCTTTCACTGAAGCTTTCTTT. Protein product: CASTLGGEAFTEAFF.

J is TRBJ1-2 and V is TRBV13; possible D gene TRBD1, 5 bases. Germline values: CDR1 PRHDT, CDR2 FYEKMQ (reference sequence). Trimming left V 1 base short and J 1 base short, with 10 bases between. CDR3 length equals 15 residues. The CDR3, as DNA: TGTGCCAGCAGCTTAGTACGGGGGAGTAACTATGGCTACACCTTC. Translated, it gives CASSLVRGSNYGYTF. The full variable domain, in which reference TRBV13 and TRBJ1-2 provide the parts outside the CDR3, is AAGVIQSPRHLIKEKRETATLKCYPIPRHDTVYWYQQGPGQDPQFLISFYEKMQSDKGSIPDRFSAQQFSDYHSELNMSSLELGDSALYFCASSLVRGSNYGYTFGSGTRLTVV.

V gene TRBV7-8 combines with J gene TRBJ1-1, with no clear D. Germline loops: CDR1 SGHVS, CDR2 FQNEAQ. CDR3 length: 15 amino acids. The germline V and J ends were trimmed by 5 bases and 9 bases, with 22 bases remaining between them. This chain's CDR3 is CASSQDPGSQRQAFF. DNA for the CDR3: TGTGCCAGCAGCCAAGACCCCGGGTCCCAGAGGCAAGCTTTCTTT. Full variable domain (remainder filled in from reference TRBV7-8 and TRBJ1-1): GAGVSQSPRYKVAKRGQDVALRCDPISGHVSLFWYQQALGQGPEFLTYFQNEAQLDKSGLPSDRFFAERPEGSVSTLKIQRTQQEDSAVYLCASSQDPGSQRQAFFGQGTRLTVV.

The CDR3 protein is CASSPLGGDWANVLTF. In nucleotides, the CDR3 is TGTGCCAGCAGTCCCCTTGGGGGGGACTGGGCCAACGTCCTGACTTTC. The chain has TRBV2 and TRBJ2-6; 7 nucleotides align to TRBD2. This CDR3 region has 16 residues. The trim removed 5 bases at V and 5 bases at J, leaving 9 bases unmatched. Germline V gene lookup returns CDR1 SNHLY and CDR2 FYNNEI.

This clone showed up just once. V usage is TRBV4-2 and J usage is TRBJ2-1, with D unclear. Trimming took off 1 base at V and 0 bases at J, with 7 bases between the two ends. The CDR3 runs to 15 residues. Germline CDR1 and CDR2: LGHNA and YNFKEQ. The CDR3 protein is CASSQVMNSYNEQFF. The CDR3 region has the DNA TGTGCCAGCAGCCAAGTTATGAACTCCTACAATGAGCAGTTCTTC.

The V and J genes are TRBV7-9 and TRBJ2-7, with D unresolved. Trimming took 4 bases from V and 2 from J, leaving 12 bases between them. Germline loops: CDR1 SEHNR, CDR2 FQNEAQ (reference sequence). The CDR3 covers 14 residues. As DNA, the CDR3 is TGTGCCAGCAGCTCAAACCCCAGACCCTACGAGCAGTACTTC. Translation: CASSSNPRPYEQYF. The full variable domain, in which reference TRBV7-9 and TRBJ2-7 provide the parts outside the CDR3, is DTGVSQNPRHKITKRGQNVTFRCDPISEHNRLYWYRQTLGQGPEFLTYFQNEAQLEKSRLLSDRFSAERPKGSFSTLEIQRTEQGDSAMYLCASSSNPRPYEQYFGPGTRLTVT.

The V gene is TRBV28, the J gene TRBJ2-3; D gene unclear. V shed 5 bases and J shed 2 bases, with 20 bases lying between them. The CDR3 runs 17 residues. From germline, CDR1 is MDHEN and CDR2 SYDVKM. As DNA, the CDR3 is TGTGCCAGCAGTCCCGTGACTTACAGCCACGACACAGATACGCAGTATTTT. Its protein is CASSPVTYSHDTDTQYF. Drawing the rest from reference TRBV28 and TRBJ2-3, the complete variable domain is DVKVTQSSRYLVKRTGEKVFLECVQDMDHENMFWYRQDPGLGLRLIYFSYDVKMKEKGDIPEGYSVSREKKERFSLILESASTNQTSMYLCASSPVTYSHDTDTQYFGPGTRLTVL.

This chain links TRBV30 with TRBJ1-1; tentative D call: TRBD1 (5 bases). V shed 2 bases and J shed 4 bases, with 8 bases lying between them. The CDR3 totals 12 residues. Per the germline V gene, CDR1 is GTSNPN and CDR2 is SVGIG (reference sequence). DNA for the CDR3: TGTGCCTGGAGTAGGGGTGGCACTGAAGCTTTCTTT. Encoded protein: CAWSRGGTEAFF.

The chain links TRBV6-5 to TRBJ2-3; D is undetermined. V was trimmed by 2 bases and J by 2 bases, leaving 8 bases between them. CDR3 length: 14 residues. Germline V gene data show CDR1 as MNHEY and CDR2 as SVGAGI. The CDR3 reads CASSYGLNTDTQYF. The CDR3, as DNA: TGTGCCAGCAGTTACGGCCTGAACACAGATACGCAGTATTTT.

This rearrangement joins TRBV14 to TRBJ2-2; 7 nucleotides match TRBD2. Germline trimming cut 2 bases from V and 3 bases from J; bases unmatched to any gene: 6. CDR1 SGHDN and CDR2 FVKESK come from the germline V gene. The CDR3 loop spans 16 amino acids. CDR3 in amino acids: CASSQLGLEDTGELFF. Here the CDR3 DNA reads TGTGCCAGCAGCCAACTAGGACTAGAAGACACCGGGGAGCTGTTTTTT.

This clone was counted only a few times. V gene TRBV27 combines with J gene TRBJ2-7, with D possibly TRBD2 on 6 matching bases. This CDR3 contains 13 residues. Germline loops: CDR1 MNHEY, CDR2 SMNVEV (reference sequence). V was pared by 5 bases and J by 3 bases, with 11 bases between. CDR3 sequence: CASSPLTSYEQYF. For the CDR3, the DNA is TGTGCCAGCAGTCCCCTGACTAGCTACGAGCAGTACTTC.

V gene TRBV28 combines with J gene TRBJ2-7; TRBD2 might be the D (6 bases). Germline loops: CDR1 MDHEN, CDR2 SYDVKM. This CDR3 comprises 14 residues. The V end lost 3 bases, the J end lost 3 bases, and 12 bases lay between the germline ends. CDR3 DNA: TGTGCCAGCAGTTTTGCGGGACGGGACTACGAGCAGTACTTC. Encoded protein: CASSFAGRDYEQYF.

The chain links TRBV28 to TRBJ2-5; 7 positions agree with TRBD1. The CDR3 sequence is 16 residues long. The junction had 11 bases not matched to a gene; V was cut back by 2 bases and J by 5 bases. CDR1 and CDR2 (germline): MDHEN, SYDVKM. The CDR3 nucleotides are TGTGCCAGCAGTTTAAACAGGGGACGCCCTGGGGAGACCCAGTACTTC. It translates to CASSLNRGRPGETQYF.

The V call is TRBV9, the J call TRBJ2-3, with D maybe TRBD1 (6 bases). Trimming took 0 bases from V and 4 from J, leaving 12 bases between them. This CDR3 has 15 amino acids. The germline CDR1 and CDR2 sequences are SGDLS and YYNGEE. The CDR3 region is CASSVGEGVSDTQYF. CDR3 bases: TGTGCCAGCAGCGTAGGAGAGGGGGTATCAGATACGCAGTATTTT.

The chain is built from TRBV27 and TRBJ2-5, with a tentative D call TRBD1 (6 bases). Germline V gene lookup returns CDR1 MNHEY and CDR2 SMNVEV (reference sequence). The CDR3 length is 13 residues. V lost 6 bases and J lost 5, with 13 bases in between. In nucleotides, the CDR3 is TGTGCCAGCAGAGGGGGTAGGTTCGAGACCCAGTACTTC. Translating it yields CASRGGRFETQYF.